The next 22 T cell receptor beta chains were all read from a single sample in a study of tumour-infiltrating T cells in Burkitt lymphoma. The table came from immunoSEQ multiplex PCR; TCRdb's copy has only in-frame clones and leaves some out. The table lists 11,000 to 15,000 clones, around a third of them singletons. The sample taken for sequencing was tumor tissue. These receptors were collected from a human donor with diffuse large B-cell lymphoma.

The rearrangement uses TRBV11-1 and TRBJ2-2, with 14 positions matching TRBD2. The germline gives CDR1 SGHAT, CDR2 FQDESV (reference sequence). The CDR3 is 17 residues long. Germline trimming cut 5 bases from V and 3 bases from J; bases unmatched to any gene: 5. For the CDR3, the DNA is TGTGCCAGCAGCCGAGGACTAGCGGGAGGATACACCGGGGAGCTGTTTTTT. Translated: CASSRGLAGGYTGELFF.

This chain joins TRBV4-1 and TRBJ2-5, with TRBD2 matching 7 bases. V dropped 0 bases and J dropped 5; count of bases not matched to a gene: 6. Germline V gene sequence: CDR1 MGHRA, CDR2 YSYEKL. The CDR3 is 15 amino acids. CDR3 residues: CASSQDLRERETQYF. Here the CDR3 DNA reads TGCGCCAGCAGCCAAGATCTGCGGGAGAGGGAGACCCAGTACTTC.

This clone was seen more than once but under ten times. This sequence joins TRBV6-6 and TRBJ2-3; D might be TRBD1 or TRBD2, each matching 5 bases. Germline CDR1 MNHNY, CDR2 SVGAGI (reference sequence). Trimming removed 3 bases from V and 0 bases from J, with 13 bases in between. CDR3 length: 16 amino acids. The CDR3 sequence: CASSYLGEKSTDTQYF. CDR3 nucleotide sequence: TGTGCCAGCAGTTATTTGGGGGAGAAAAGCACAGATACGCAGTATTTT.

This clone was counted a few times. This rearrangement joins TRBV29-1 to TRBJ1-4, with a possible D match to TRBD1 (5 bases). Germline CDR1 and CDR2: SQVTM and ANQGSEA. Trimming left V 4 bases short and J 8 bases short, with 11 bases between. CDR3 length equals 12 residues. The CDR3 coding sequence is TGCAGCGTTGGCAGGGCGGGAGAAAAACTGTTTTTT. Protein sequence: CSVGRAGEKLFF.

The chain recombines TRBV29-1 with TRBJ1-1; 9 bases line up with TRBD1. This CDR3 is built from 13 residues. V dropped 4 bases and J dropped 4; count of bases not matched to a gene: 4. The germline V gene has CDR1 SQVTM and CDR2 ANQGSEA. The CDR3 nucleotides read TGCAGCGTTGGGACAGGGGATGGCACTGAAGCTTTCTTT. This sequence encodes CSVGTGDGTEAFF. Full variable domain (remainder filled in from reference TRBV29-1 and TRBJ1-1): SAVISQKPSRDICQRGTSLTIQCQVDSQVTMMFWYRQQPGQSLTLIATANQGSEATYESGFVIDKFPISRPNLTFSTLTVSNMSPEDSSIYLCSVGTGDGTEAFFGQGTRLTVV.

This sequence joins TRBV9 and TRBJ2-7, with TRBD2 identical over 10 bases. The CDR3 is 15 residues long. The germline V gene has CDR1 SGDLS and CDR2 YYNGEE. V lost 3 bases, J lost 3 bases, and 6 bases stayed unmatched. CDR3 coding DNA: TGTGCCAGCAGCGGCCCTAGCGGGAGCAGCTACGAGCAGTACTTC. It encodes CASSGPSGSSYEQYF.

The chain has TRBV18 and TRBJ2-7; D is ambiguous. The CDR3 length is 16 residues. From germline, CDR1 is KGHSH and CDR2 LQKENI. Trimming removed 2 bases at V and 3 bases at J, with 17 bases between. The CDR3 reads CASSPEAPGSGYEQYF. CDR3 DNA sequence: TGTGCCAGCTCACCAGAGGCACCAGGATCGGGCTACGAGCAGTACTTC.

This clone was counted between two and nine times. The V and J genes are TRBV7-3 and TRBJ2-2; D might be TRBD2 (6 bases). This CDR3 is built from 18 residues. V was clipped by 6 bases and J by 5 bases, with 25 bases between them. CDR1 SGHTA and CDR2 FQGTGA come from the germline V gene. CDR3 sequence (DNA): TGTGCCAGCAGGTGTGGGGTGAGTCGGAGGGGCCGGACCGGGGAGCTGTTTTTT. This translates into CASRCGVSRRGRTGELFF.

This chain joins TRBV15 and TRBJ2-2; D is perhaps TRBD1 (5 bases). This CDR3 comprises 15 residues. Germline CDR1 LNHNV, CDR2 YYDKDF (reference sequence). Trimming pared 1 base from V and 5 bases from J, leaving 11 bases between. CDR3 in amino acids: CATSRANQGTGELFF. In DNA, the CDR3 is TGTGCCACCAGCAGAGCCAACCAGGGAACCGGGGAGCTGTTTTTT. The full variable domain, with the rest looked up from reference TRBV15 and TRBJ2-2, is DAMVIQNPRYQVTQFGKPVTLSCSQTLNHNVMYWYQQKSSQAPKLLFHYYDKDFNNEADTPDNFQSRRPNTSFCFLDIRSPGLGDTAMYLCATSRANQGTGELFFGEGSRLTVL.

The V gene is TRBV5-6, the J gene TRBJ2-7; 8 bases map to TRBD1. The V segment lost 2 bases and the J segment 0 bases; nucleotides outside the gene matches: 1. Germline CDR1 and CDR2: SGHDT and YYEEEE. There are 14 residues in the CDR3. This CDR3 reads CASSFGTGSYEQYF. In DNA, the CDR3 is TGTGCCAGCAGCTTCGGGACAGGCTCCTACGAGCAGTACTTC.

This clone was seen more than once but under ten times. The chain employs TRBV5-6 and TRBJ2-5; D may be TRBD1 or TRBD2 (6 bases each). The V gene lost 1 base and the J gene lost 5 bases, with 9 bases spanning the gap. CDR1 is SGHDT, CDR2 YYEEEE, per germline. CDR3 size: 13 residues. The CDR3 DNA reads TGTGCCAGCAGCTTGAGGAGGGGGGAGACCCAGTACTTC. This gives the protein CASSLRRGETQYF.

This clone occurred a few times. The gene calls are TRBV18 and TRBJ2-7; D is unclear. CDR1 is KGHSH, CDR2 LQKENI, per germline. The germline V and J ends were trimmed by 5 bases and 2 bases, with 7 bases remaining between them. The CDR3 runs 12 residues. The CDR3 DNA is TGTGCCAGCTCAACGAACACCTACGAGCAGTACTTC. Protein sequence: CASSTNTYEQYF.

As DNA, the CDR3 is TGTGCCAGCAGCATCCCAGGAGGCTATCAGCCCCAGCATTTT. Translating gives CASSIPGGYQPQHF. The chain carries TRBV28 and TRBJ1-5; D is unresolved. This CDR3 is built from 14 residues. Germline V gene data show CDR1 as MDHEN and CDR2 as SYDVKM. The V end was cut by 6 bases, the J end by 5 bases, with 14 bases between.

The genes are TRBV9 and TRBJ2-1, with D maybe TRBD2 (5 bases). Trimming shortened V by 6 bases and J by 4 bases, and 8 bases separated the two germline ends. The CDR3 loop spans 12 amino acids. Germline assignment: CDR1 SGDLS and CDR2 YYNGEE. This CDR3 reads CASNSDYNEQFF. In nucleotides, the CDR3 is TGTGCCAGCAATAGCGATTACAATGAGCAGTTCTTC.

This clone was seen only a few times. The chain couples TRBV5-1 to TRBJ1-2; D gene unclear. CDR3 size: 17 residues. Trimming stripped 0 bases from V and 4 bases from J, with 19 bases between. Germline CDR1 SGHRS, CDR2 YFSETQ. CDR3 region: CASSLASGARVTYGYTF. The DNA for the CDR3 is TGCGCCAGCAGCTTGGCGTCAGGTGCAAGAGTTACCTATGGCTACACCTTC.

J is TRBJ1-2 and V is TRBV20-1, with D unresolved. The length of the CDR3 is 11 residues. Trimming shortened V by 0 bases and J by 10 bases, and 9 bases separated the two germline ends. Per the germline V gene, CDR1 is DFQATT and CDR2 is SNEGSKA (reference sequence). The CDR3 nucleotides read TGCAGTGCTAGAGATACAACCGACTACACCTTC. Protein: CSARDTTDYTF.

The sample holds a few counts of this clone. The chain uses TRBV27 and TRBJ2-7, with 12 bases fitting TRBD2. Germline trimming cut 6 bases from V and 3 bases from J; bases unmatched to any gene: 3. The length of the CDR3 is 14 residues. Germline V CDR1 and CDR2: MNHEY, SMNVEV (reference sequence). The CDR3 coding sequence is TGTGCCAGCAGGAGACTAGCGGGAGTCTACGAGCAGTACTTC. It yields the protein CASRRLAGVYEQYF.

The CDR3 region is CASRLGTGASTDTQYF. In nucleotides, the CDR3 is TGTGCCAGCAGATTGGGGACAGGTGCTAGCACAGATACGCAGTATTTT. The rearrangement joins TRBV28 to TRBJ2-3; 8 positions agree with TRBD1. CDR3 length: 16 residues. The germline V gene encodes CDR1 MDHEN and CDR2 SYDVKM. V trimming: 6 bases; J trimming: 0 bases; junction bases outside the gene matches: 8.

The chain recombines TRBV5-1 with TRBJ1-1; TRBD1 is a possible D gene (5 bases). In germline, CDR1 is SGHRS, CDR2 YFSETQ. The CDR3 has 14 amino acids. V was cut by 0 bases and J by 3 bases, with 9 bases left in between. CDR3 sequence: CASSLARDYTEAFF. The DNA for the CDR3 is TGCGCCAGCAGCTTGGCTAGGGACTACACTGAAGCTTTCTTT.

CDR3 amino acids: CSVEDQGLYEQYF. The CDR3 DNA sequence: TGCAGCGTTGAAGATCAGGGTCTCTACGAGCAGTACTTC. The chain is built from TRBV29-1 and TRBJ2-7, with a weak D call TRBD1 (5 bases). In germline, CDR1 is SQVTM, CDR2 ANQGSEA. This CDR3 spans 13 amino acids. The germline V and J ends were trimmed by 0 bases and 3 bases, with 9 bases remaining between them.

The CDR3 here is CASSSGEVGTDTQYF. The CDR3 DNA is TGCGCCAGCAGCTCCGGGGAGGTAGGCACAGATACGCAGTATTTT. This sequence joins TRBV5-1 and TRBJ2-3; the D gene is possibly TRBD2 (6 bases). V was pared by 3 bases and J by 1 base, with 12 bases between. CDR1 is SGHRS and CDR2 is YFSETQ in the germline V gene. The CDR3 totals 15 residues.

V and J are TRBV9 and TRBJ1-2, with a weak D call TRBD1 (5 bases). The CDR3 spans 14 residues. The ends were cut back, 0 bases at V and 4 bases at J, with 10 bases in the middle. CDR1 and CDR2 from the germline V gene are SGDLS and YYNGEE. The CDR3 nucleotides are TGTGCCAGCAGCGTAGGACGGGGGGGCTATGGCTACACCTTC. Translation gives CASSVGRGGYGYTF.